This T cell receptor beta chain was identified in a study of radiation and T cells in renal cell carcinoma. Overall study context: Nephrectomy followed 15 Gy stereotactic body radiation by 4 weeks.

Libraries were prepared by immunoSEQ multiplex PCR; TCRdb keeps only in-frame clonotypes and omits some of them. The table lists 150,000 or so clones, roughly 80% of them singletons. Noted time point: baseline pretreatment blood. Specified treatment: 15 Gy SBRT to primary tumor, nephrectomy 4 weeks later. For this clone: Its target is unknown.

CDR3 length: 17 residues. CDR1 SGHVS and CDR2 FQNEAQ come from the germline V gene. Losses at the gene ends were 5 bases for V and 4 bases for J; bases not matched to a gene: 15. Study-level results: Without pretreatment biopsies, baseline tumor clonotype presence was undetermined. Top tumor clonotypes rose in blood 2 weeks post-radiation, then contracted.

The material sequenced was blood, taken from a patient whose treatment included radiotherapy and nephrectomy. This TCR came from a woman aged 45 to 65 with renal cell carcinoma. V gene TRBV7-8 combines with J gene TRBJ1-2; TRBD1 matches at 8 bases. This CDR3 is CASSLDGRGRGSYGYTF. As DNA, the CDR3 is TGTGCCAGCAGCCTAGACGGCAGGGGGCGGGGGTCCTATGGCTACACCTTC.